This T cell receptor beta chain was profiled in a study of CD8 T cells in ankylosing spondylitis. Notes on the study in general: For ankylosing spondylitis blood, a TCR beta motif of under ten highly homologous variants appeared characteristic. The disease-linked clones had a CD8+ phenotype and low blood frequencies. Matched synovial fluid from ankylosing spondylitis patients was reported to be enriched for disease-linked clones.

A few counts support this clonotype. What it binds is not known. Researchers built TCR beta libraries using quantitative 5'-RACE with molecular barcodes. TCRdb re-analysed the 5' RACE reads in MiXCR, keeping a single row per CDR3 protein. The table lists about 450,000 distinct CDR3 sequences, about 25% of them singletons. The CDR3 has 14 amino acids. V shed 1 base, J shed 5 bases, and the junction held 2 bases outside the gene matches. The germline CDR1 and CDR2 sequences are DFQATT and SNEGSKA (reference sequence). This clonotype was obtained from a male donor with ankylosing spondylitis. The J gene is TRBJ1-6, the V gene TRBV20-1; 7 bases map to TRBD1. What was sequenced was blood, either unsorted or a sorted T cell fraction (not recorded which). CDR3 nucleotides: TGCAGTGCTAGAGTGGGGACAGATAATTCACCCCTCCACTTT. Encoded protein: CSARVGTDNSPLHF.